Following are 6 T cell receptor beta chains from one sample sequenced in a study of beta chain features in type 1 diabetes. Since all of the isolated RNA was reverse transcribed, expressed TCRB transcripts were what got sequenced. Sequenced by immunoSEQ multiplex PCR; TCRdb stores in-frame clones only, minus some. The sample records about 140,000 clones, 6% to 7.5% being singletons. Sequences were obtained from central memory CD4+ T cells from blood. The receptors originated from a woman aged 25 to 39 in good health.

This clone showed up just a few times. The genes are TRBV11-2 and TRBJ2-5; TRBD2 matches at 10 bases. V shed 4 bases and J 4 bases; nucleotides not matched to a gene: 9. Per germline, CDR1 SGHAT and CDR2 FQNNGV. This CDR3 is built from 16 residues. In DNA, the CDR3 is TGTGCCAGCAGCTCTCCCGGGACTAGCGCCTTAGAGACCCAGTACTTC. Translated, it gives CASSSPGTSALETQYF.

V and J are TRBV7-2 and TRBJ2-3, with 12 bases identical to TRBD2. The V and J ends lost 0 bases and 2 bases, in that order; junction bases with no gene match: 6. Germline CDR1 SGHTA, CDR2 FQGNSA. This CDR3 has 18 residues. CDR3 sequence: CASSLAPRTSGDTDTQYF. In nucleotides, the CDR3 is TGTGCCAGCAGCTTAGCCCCCAGGACTAGCGGGGACACAGATACGCAGTATTTT.

This clone has just a few counts. The gene calls are TRBV5-4 and TRBJ2-1; perhaps TRBD2 as D (7 bases). Germline CDR1 SGHNT, CDR2 YYREEE (reference sequence). The CDR3 has 16 residues. With 0 bases removed from V and 4 bases from J, the gap between germline ends came to 14 bases. CDR3 bases: TGTGCCAGCAGCTTGGGTGGGGGGGCGCAATACAATGAGCAGTTCTTC. This gives the protein CASSLGGGAQYNEQFF.

The J gene is TRBJ2-7, the V gene TRBV7-2, with 8 positions matching TRBD1. The CDR3 covers 13 residues. With 4 bases clipped from V and 6 bases from J, the junction kept 5 bases outside the gene matches. CDR1 is SGHTA and CDR2 is FQGNSA in the germline V gene. The CDR3 bases are TGTGCCAGCAGCTCGATACAGGGGGGCGAGCAGTACTTC. It yields the protein CASSSIQGGEQYF.

The rearrangement joins TRBV11-3 to TRBJ2-4; TRBD1 matches 8 bases. With V trimmed by 1 base and J by 8 bases, 4 bases remained unmatched. Germline V lookup: CDR1 SGHNT, CDR2 YENEEA. CDR3 size: 14 residues. The CDR3 spells CASSLGTGRDIQYF. DNA for the CDR3: TGTGCCAGCAGCTTAGGGACAGGGCGAGACATTCAGTACTTC.

The rearrangement uses TRBV19 and TRBJ2-7; 9 bases align to TRBD2. V lost 5 bases, J lost 5 bases, and 10 bases stayed unmatched. Germline CDR1 is LNHDA and CDR2 is SQIVND (reference sequence). The CDR3 totals 15 residues. The CDR3 DNA reads as TGTGCCAGTAGTTTCCAGGGTAGCGGGAGTAACGAGCAGTACTTC. Amino acid sequence: CASSFQGSGSNEQYF.